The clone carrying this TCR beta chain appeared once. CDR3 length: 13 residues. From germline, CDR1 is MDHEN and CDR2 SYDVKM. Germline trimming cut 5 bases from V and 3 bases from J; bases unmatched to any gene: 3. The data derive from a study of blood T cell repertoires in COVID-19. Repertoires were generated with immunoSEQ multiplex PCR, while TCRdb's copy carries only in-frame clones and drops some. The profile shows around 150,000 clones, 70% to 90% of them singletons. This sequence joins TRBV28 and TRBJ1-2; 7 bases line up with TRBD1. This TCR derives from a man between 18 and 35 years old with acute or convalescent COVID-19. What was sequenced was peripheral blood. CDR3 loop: CASSTGTDYGYTF. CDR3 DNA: TGTGCCAGCAGTACAGGGACAGACTATGGCTACACCTTC.